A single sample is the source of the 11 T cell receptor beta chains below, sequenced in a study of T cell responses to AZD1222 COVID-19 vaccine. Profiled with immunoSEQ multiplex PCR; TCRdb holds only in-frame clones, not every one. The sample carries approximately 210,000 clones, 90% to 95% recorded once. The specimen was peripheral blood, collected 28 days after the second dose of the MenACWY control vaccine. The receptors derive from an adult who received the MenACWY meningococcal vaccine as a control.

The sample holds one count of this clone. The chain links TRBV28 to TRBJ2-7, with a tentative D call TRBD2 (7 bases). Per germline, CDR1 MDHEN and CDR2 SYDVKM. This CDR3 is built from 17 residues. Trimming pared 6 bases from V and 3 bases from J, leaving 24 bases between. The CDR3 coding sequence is TGTGCCAGCAGCTTCCCGATAGGGGGGGCGGAGGGCTACGAGCAGTACTTC. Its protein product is CASSFPIGGAEGYEQYF. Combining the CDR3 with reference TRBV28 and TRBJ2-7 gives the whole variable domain DVKVTQSSRYLVKRTGEKVFLECVQDMDHENMFWYRQDPGLGLRLIYFSYDVKMKEKGDIPEGYSVSREKKERFSLILESASTNQTSMYLCASSFPIGGAEGYEQYFGPGTRLTVT.

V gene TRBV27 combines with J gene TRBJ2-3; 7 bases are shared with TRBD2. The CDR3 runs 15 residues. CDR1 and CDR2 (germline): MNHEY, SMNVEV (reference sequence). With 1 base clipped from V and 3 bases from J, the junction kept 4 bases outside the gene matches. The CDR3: CASSLWGGGTDTQYF. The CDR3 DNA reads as TGTGCCAGCAGTTTATGGGGGGGAGGGACAGATACGCAGTATTTT.

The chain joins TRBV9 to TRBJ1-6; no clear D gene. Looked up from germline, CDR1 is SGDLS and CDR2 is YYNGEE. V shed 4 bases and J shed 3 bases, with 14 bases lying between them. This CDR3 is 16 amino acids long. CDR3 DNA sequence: TGTGCCAGCAGCCGCGATGAAGGCGGCTATAATTCACCCCTCCACTTT. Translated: CASSRDEGGYNSPLHF. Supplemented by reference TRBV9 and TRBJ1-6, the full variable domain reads DSGVTQTPKHLITATGQRVTLRCSPRSGDLSVYWYQQSLDQGLQFLIQYYNGEERAKGNILERFSAQQFPDLHSELNLSSLELGDSALYFCASSRDEGGYNSPLHFGNGTRLTVT.

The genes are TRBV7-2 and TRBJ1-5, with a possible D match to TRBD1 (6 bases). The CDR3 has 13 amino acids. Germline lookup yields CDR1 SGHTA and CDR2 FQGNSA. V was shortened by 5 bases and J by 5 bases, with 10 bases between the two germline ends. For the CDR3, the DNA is TGTGCCAGCAGCCAACAGGGAGATCAGCCCCAGCATTTT. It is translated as CASSQQGDQPQHF.

The CDR3 DNA follows: TGTGCCAGCAGTGAACAGGGGGTCTTATGGGAGCAGTACTTC. Amino acid sequence: CASSEQGVLWEQYF. The chain has TRBV28 and TRBJ2-7; TRBD1 matches 8 bases. J gave up 7 bases and V 5 bases, and 10 bases lay outside the gene matches. The germline CDR1 and CDR2 sequences are MDHEN and SYDVKM. The CDR3 sequence is 14 residues long.

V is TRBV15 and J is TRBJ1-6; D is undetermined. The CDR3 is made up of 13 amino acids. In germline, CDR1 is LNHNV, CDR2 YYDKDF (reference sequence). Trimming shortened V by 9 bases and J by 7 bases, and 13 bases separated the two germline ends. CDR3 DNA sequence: TGTGCCACTCACTCCGGGAGCAATTCACCCCTCCACTTT. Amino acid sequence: CATHSGSNSPLHF. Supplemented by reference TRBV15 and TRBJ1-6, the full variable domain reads DAMVIQNPRYQVTQFGKPVTLSCSQTLNHNVMYWYQQKSSQAPKLLFHYYDKDFNNEADTPDNFQSRRPNTSFCFLDIRSPGLGDTAMYLCATHSGSNSPLHFGNGTRLTVT.

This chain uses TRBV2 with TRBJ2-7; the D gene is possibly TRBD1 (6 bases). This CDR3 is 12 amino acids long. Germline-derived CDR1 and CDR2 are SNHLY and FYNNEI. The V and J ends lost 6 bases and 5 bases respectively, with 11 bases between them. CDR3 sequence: CASREQGHEQYF. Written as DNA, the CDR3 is TGTGCCAGCAGAGAACAGGGCCACGAGCAGTACTTC.

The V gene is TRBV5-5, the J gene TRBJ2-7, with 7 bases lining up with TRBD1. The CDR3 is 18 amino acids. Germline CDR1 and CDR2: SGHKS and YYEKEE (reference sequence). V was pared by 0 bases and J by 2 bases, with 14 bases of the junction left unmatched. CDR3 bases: TGTGCCAGCAGCTTGGGGGACAGCCAGAGGACAACTACCTACGAGCAGTACTTC. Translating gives CASSLGDSQRTTTYEQYF.

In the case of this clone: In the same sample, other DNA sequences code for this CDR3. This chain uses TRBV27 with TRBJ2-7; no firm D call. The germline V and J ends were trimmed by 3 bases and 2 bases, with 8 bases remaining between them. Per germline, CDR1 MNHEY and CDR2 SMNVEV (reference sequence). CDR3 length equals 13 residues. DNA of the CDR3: TGTGCCAGCAGTTTGGGCGGAACCTACGAGCAGTACTTC. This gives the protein CASSLGGTYEQYF.

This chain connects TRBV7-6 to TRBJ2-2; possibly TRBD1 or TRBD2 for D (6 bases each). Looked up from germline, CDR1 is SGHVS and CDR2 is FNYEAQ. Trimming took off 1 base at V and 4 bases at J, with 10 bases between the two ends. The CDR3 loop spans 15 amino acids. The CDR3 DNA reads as TGTGCCAGCAGCTTAGGGGGGGCTCCCACCGGGGAGCTGTTTTTT. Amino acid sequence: CASSLGGAPTGELFF.

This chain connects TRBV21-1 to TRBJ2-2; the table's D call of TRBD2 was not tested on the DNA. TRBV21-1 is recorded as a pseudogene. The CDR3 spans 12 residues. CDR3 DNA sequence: TGTGCCAGCAAAAAACGGGGCGGGGAGCTGTTTTTT. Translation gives CASKKRGGELFF.